The rows below give T cell receptor beta chains drawn from one sample of a study of STAT3 mutations in large granular lymphocyte leukemia. Profiled with immunoSEQ multiplex PCR; TCRdb holds only in-frame clones, not every one. In the table there are some 10,000 clones, 54% of which are singletons. Sequenced input: peripheral blood mononuclear cells. These receptors were obtained from a boy aged 10-17 years with T-cell large granular lymphocyte leukemia. Some clones in this sample may be carry-over from other donors' samples. Both conserved end residues are part of each CDR3. Not all rows give a size; the values are once, few, many and, for expanded clones, a class.

v_call: TRBV5-1; clone_size: .; cdr3_aa: CASSGGGYFLHNEQFF
v_call: TRBV5-1; clone_size: .; cdr3_aa: CASSLALGGGTNEKLFF
v_call: TRBV10-2; clone_size: .; cdr3_aa: CASGQITGDPGYTF
v_call: TRBV30; clone_size: .; cdr3_aa: CAWSTPGQGAREQYF
v_call: TRBV11-2; clone_size: .; cdr3_aa: CASSLSLRDTGELFF
v_call: TRBV5-4; clone_size: few; cdr3_aa: CASSLGQGAAGYTF
v_call: TRBV30; clone_size: few; cdr3_aa: CAWHARRVDGYTF
v_call: TRBV18; clone_size: .; cdr3_aa: CASSPVPAGGPKNIQYF
v_call: TRBV5-1; clone_size: .; cdr3_aa: CASSLNRNLAKNIQYF
v_call: TRBV12-5; clone_size: .; cdr3_aa: CASGKYSGGADTQYF
v_call: TRBV4-2; clone_size: once; cdr3_aa: CASSQALAGDGEQFF
v_call: TRBV18; clone_size: few; cdr3_aa: CASSLGQTQETQYF
v_call: TRBV19; clone_size: .; cdr3_aa: CASSREDLRNQPQHF
v_call: TRBV4-2; clone_size: .; cdr3_aa: CASSRRQGETDTQYF
v_call: TRBV5-8; clone_size: .; cdr3_aa: CASSRRRRTNEKLFF
v_call: TRBV5-1; clone_size: few; cdr3_aa: CASSPGQGHSEQYF
v_call: TRBV7-9; clone_size: once; cdr3_aa: CASSPGQGNTIYF
v_call: TRBV5-1; clone_size: once; cdr3_aa: CASSPPSVTDTQYF
v_call: TRBV5-6; clone_size: .; cdr3_aa: CASSIPGVPKEQYF
v_call: TRBV25-1; clone_size: once; cdr3_aa: CASSRASTDTQYF
v_call: TRBV5-1; clone_size: .; cdr3_aa: CASGPGQYYPYGYTF
v_call: TRBV18; clone_size: .; cdr3_aa: CASSPSDGNEKLFF
v_call: TRBV25-1; clone_size: .; cdr3_aa: CASSAGGENIQYF
v_call: TRBV4-2; clone_size: .; cdr3_aa: CASSQTGTGDDEQYF
v_call: TRBV7-9; clone_size: few; cdr3_aa: CASSFLWTSGGDEQYF
v_call: TRBV13; clone_size: .; cdr3_aa: CASSLHRARAVEETQYF
v_call: TRBV7-9; clone_size: .; cdr3_aa: CASSQAGTETQYF
v_call: TRBV7-9; clone_size: .; cdr3_aa: CASKGLNRDTIYF
v_call: TRBV7-9; clone_size: .; cdr3_aa: CASSLTRAGNTIYF
v_call: TRBV7-8; clone_size: .; cdr3_aa: CASSLSRAGEQYF
v_call: TRBV18; clone_size: few; cdr3_aa: CASSSSRVGDETQYF
v_call: TRBV29-1; clone_size: .; cdr3_aa: CSVGGDTQYF
v_call: TRBV7-9; clone_size: few; cdr3_aa: CASSLVYGSYGYTF
v_call: TRBV7-7; clone_size: .; cdr3_aa: CASSLIEKDTQYF
v_call: TRBV7-8; clone_size: .; cdr3_aa: CASSPGTSGYEQYF
v_call: TRBV7-9; clone_size: .; cdr3_aa: CASSRAGSPLHF
v_call: TRBV4-2; clone_size: .; cdr3_aa: CASSQDSRANQPQHF
v_call: TRBV5-1; clone_size: .; cdr3_aa: CASSLTGGAGSPLHF
v_call: TRBV7-8; clone_size: .; cdr3_aa: CASSRETGTIYEQYF
v_call: TRBV5-1; clone_size: few; cdr3_aa: CASSLQPGNSPLHF
v_call: TRBV4-3; clone_size: .; cdr3_aa: CASSQGDTVYEQYF
v_call: TRBV30; clone_size: .; cdr3_aa: CAWSVVTGETQYF
v_call: TRBV5-1; clone_size: .; cdr3_aa: CASSVDSFNEQFF
v_call: TRBV18; clone_size: .; cdr3_aa: CASSPTGYEQYF
v_call: TRBV6-5; clone_size: few; cdr3_aa: CASSYTGPGTQYF
v_call: TRBV5-1; clone_size: .; cdr3_aa: CASSLEPRRYGYTF
v_call: TRBV5-1; clone_size: .; cdr3_aa: CASSLRGQGTYNEQFF
v_call: TRBV18; clone_size: .; cdr3_aa: CASSPGHEETQYF
v_call: TRBV6-4; clone_size: .; cdr3_aa: CASGSGRATDTQYF
v_call: TRBV7-9; clone_size: .; cdr3_aa: CASSPSGSTDTQYF
v_call: TRBV30; clone_size: .; cdr3_aa: CAWSANRVFNYGYTF
v_call: TRBV5-4; clone_size: .; cdr3_aa: CASSLKLAGNHEQYF
v_call: TRBV5-8; clone_size: .; cdr3_aa: CAKGYGYTF
v_call: TRBV9; clone_size: .; cdr3_aa: CASAMSGTGIHEQYF
v_call: TRBV5-4; clone_size: .; cdr3_aa: CASSLVFSGRDTGELFF